The TCR beta chain under discussion was sequenced for a study of STAT3 mutations in large granular lymphocyte leukemia. Study at large: Roughly 40% of treated T-LGLL patients showed hematologic response to immunosuppression. Study-level findings and limits: Every T-cell large granular lymphocyte leukemia patient had at least one immunodominant TCR beta clonotype. TCR clonotype switching after therapy occurred in about 35% of the 18 patients.

The assay was immunoSEQ multiplex PCR, and TCRdb's table has in-frame clones only and misses some. The sample lists about 2,500 clones, around 53% seen once, with about 55% in the top ten. With regard to this clone: Its antigen is as yet unknown.

Germline V gene lookup returns CDR1 SEHNR and CDR2 FQNEAQ (reference sequence). The CDR3 contains 15 residues. V was clipped by 5 bases and J by 2 bases; unmatched bases: 7. The gene calls are TRBV7-9 and TRBJ2-5, with 8 nucleotides matching TRBD2. The material sequenced was peripheral blood mononuclear cells. The TCR comes from a man in his sixties with T-cell large granular lymphocyte leukemia. Some clones in this sample may be carry-over from other donors' samples. The CDR3 DNA reads as TGTGCCAGCAGCCAAAGCGGGGGCACACAAGAGACCCAGTACTTC. Amino acid sequence: CASSQSGGTQETQYF.